These 5 T cell receptor beta chains originate from one sample sequenced in a study of shared clonotypes between healthy human individuals. Naive CD8 cells were CD45RO-negative, positively selected for CCR7, excluding terminally differentiated effector memory CD45RA+ cells. Profiling relied on immunoSEQ multiplex PCR, and the TCRdb table lists in-frame clones only, not all of them. This sample has around 2,000,000 clones, with about 95% found just once. The source material was naive CD8+ T cells sorted from blood. These receptors originate from a man aged 18 to 35 in good health.

This clone was counted once. The chain carries TRBV5-4 and TRBJ1-1, with 7 bases aligning to TRBD1. The ends lost 3 bases at V and 1 base at J; junction bases unmatched: 6. CDR3 size: 15 residues. Germline CDR1 SGHNT, CDR2 YYREEE (reference sequence). The CDR3 region has the DNA TGTGCCAGCAGCTCCGACAGGGTCAAGAACACTGAAGCTTTCTTT. Encoded protein: CASSSDRVKNTEAFF.

J is TRBJ1-1 and V is TRBV6-5; TRBD1 might be the D (5 bases). The CDR3 totals 14 residues. CDR1 and CDR2 from the germline V gene are MNHEY and SVGAGI. V dropped 4 bases and J dropped 3 bases, with 12 bases sitting between them. The CDR3 DNA follows: TGTGCCAGCAGTTTACCCGGAGGGGACACTGAAGCTTTCTTT. Translation gives CASSLPGGDTEAFF.

This sequence joins TRBV19 and TRBJ1-5; possible D gene TRBD1, 5 bases. In germline, CDR1 is LNHDA, CDR2 SQIVND (reference sequence). The CDR3 consists of 15 residues. V lost 5 bases and J 0 bases, leaving 11 bases between the germline ends. In DNA, the CDR3 is TGTGCCAGTAGTCCAGTCGGGGGTAGCAATCAGCCCCAGCATTTT. Its translation: CASSPVGGSNQPQHF.

The chain carries TRBV10-3 and TRBJ2-3, with D perhaps being TRBD1 or TRBD2 (7 bases each). Trimming took off 3 bases at V and 0 bases at J, with 19 bases between the two ends. CDR3 length equals 18 residues. CDR1 and CDR2 (germline): ENHRY, SYGVKD. The CDR3 DNA follows: TGTGCCATCAGTGATCTAAGGGGGCGGGAGCAAAGCACAGATACGCAGTATTTT. Translating gives CAISDLRGREQSTDTQYF.

The rearrangement joins TRBV9 to TRBJ1-2; perhaps TRBD1 as D (5 bases). Germline V gene data show CDR1 as SGDLS and CDR2 as YYNGEE. The length of the CDR3 is 17 residues. V was clipped by 0 bases and J by 2 bases, with 17 bases between them. The CDR3 protein is CASSVGSGKNMNYGYTF. Here the CDR3 DNA reads TGTGCCAGCAGCGTAGGTTCAGGGAAGAATATGAACTATGGCTACACCTTC.